Described below is a single TCR beta chain sequence and its context. The sample comes from a study of CD8 T cells in Susac syndrome. Sequencing of TCR beta covered CD8+ and CD4+ T cells obtained from blood. All included Susac syndrome patients satisfied recently defined diagnostic criteria for definite or probable disease. CD8+ and CD4+ T cells were negatively isolated; TEMRA cells were FACS-enriched. Germline V gene sequence: CDR1 MNHEY, CDR2 SVGAGI. V was trimmed by 7 bases and J by 4 bases, leaving 16 bases between them. This CDR3 has 15 amino acids. An input of roughly 0.5 to 1 ug of RNA was subjected to reverse transcription using random hexamers. Multiplex PCR with immunoSEQ amplified the TCR beta CDR3 across 54 Vbeta and 13 Jbeta. Each CDR3 protein is one row after TCRdb ran MiXCR on the immunoSEQ multiplex PCR reads. The profile shows approximately 160,000 distinct CDR3 sequences, about 96% of them singletons.

The sequenced sample was CD4+ T cells from PBMCs. The chain uses TRBV6-5 and TRBJ2-2; weak D call: TRBD1 (5 bases). This receptor was taken from a human donor with Susac syndrome. CDR3 bases: TGTGCCAGCACCCGCCTGGGGCCACCCACCGGGGAGCTGTTTTTT. Amino acids: CASTRLGPPTGELFF.